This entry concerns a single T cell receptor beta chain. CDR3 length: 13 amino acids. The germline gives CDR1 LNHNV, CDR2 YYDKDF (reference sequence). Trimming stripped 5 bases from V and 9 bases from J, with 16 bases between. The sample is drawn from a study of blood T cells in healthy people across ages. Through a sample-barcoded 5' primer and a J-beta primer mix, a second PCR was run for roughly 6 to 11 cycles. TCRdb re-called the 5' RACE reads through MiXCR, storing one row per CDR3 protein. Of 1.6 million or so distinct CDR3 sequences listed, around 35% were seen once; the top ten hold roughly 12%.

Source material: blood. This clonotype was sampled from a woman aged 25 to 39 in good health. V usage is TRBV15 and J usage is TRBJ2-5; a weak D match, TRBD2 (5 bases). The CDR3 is CATSRELRLAQYF. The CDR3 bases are TGTGCCACCAGCCGGGAACTGAGGCTGGCCCAGTACTTC.